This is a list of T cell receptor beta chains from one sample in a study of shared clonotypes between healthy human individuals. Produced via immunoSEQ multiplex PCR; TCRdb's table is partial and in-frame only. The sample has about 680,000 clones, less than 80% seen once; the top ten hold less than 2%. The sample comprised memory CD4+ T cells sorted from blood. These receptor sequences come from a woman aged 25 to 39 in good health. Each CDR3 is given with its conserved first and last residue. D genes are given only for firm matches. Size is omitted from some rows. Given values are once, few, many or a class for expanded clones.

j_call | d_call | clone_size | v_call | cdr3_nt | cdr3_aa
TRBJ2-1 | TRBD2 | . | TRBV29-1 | TGCAGCGTTGAGCTAGCGGGAGGGCCCAATGAGCAGTTCTTC | CSVELAGGPNEQFF
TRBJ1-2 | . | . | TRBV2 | TGTGCCAGCAGTGAGGTCCTGGACTATGGCTACACCTTC | CASSEVLDYGYTF
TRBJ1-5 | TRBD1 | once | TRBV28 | TGTGCCAGCAGCCCCTCACCCACAGGGGGCGGCAATCAGCCCCAGCATTTT | CASSPSPTGGGNQPQHF
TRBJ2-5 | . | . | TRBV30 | TGTGCCTGGAGTGTACAAATGGGGGAGACCCAGTACTTC | CAWSVQMGETQYF
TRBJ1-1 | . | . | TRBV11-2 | TGTGCCAGCAGCTTTAGGTTGAACACTGAAGCTTTCTTT | CASSFRLNTEAFF
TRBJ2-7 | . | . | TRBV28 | TGTGCCAGCAGTCCGAGCGGACTCACCTACGAGCAGTACTTC | CASSPSGLTYEQYF
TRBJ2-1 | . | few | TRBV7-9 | TGTGCCAGCAGCTTAAAGGCTAGCGACTACAATGAGCAGTTCTTC | CASSLKASDYNEQFF
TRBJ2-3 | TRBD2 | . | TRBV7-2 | TGTGCCAGCAGCCAACCGGGACTAGCGGGAGCGAGTCCAGATACGCAGTATTTT | CASSQPGLAGASPDTQYF
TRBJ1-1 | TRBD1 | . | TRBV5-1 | TGCGCCAGCAGCTACCAGACAGGGCTCACTGAAGCTTTCTTT | CASSYQTGLTEAFF
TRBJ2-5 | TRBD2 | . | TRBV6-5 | TGTGCCAGCAGAGGGAGCGGGAGGGAAGAGACCCAGTACTTC | CASRGSGREETQYF
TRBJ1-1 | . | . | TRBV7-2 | TGTGCCAGCAGCCTCGATCTGAGGGGGAACACTGAAGCTTTCTTT | CASSLDLRGNTEAFF
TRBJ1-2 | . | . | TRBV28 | TGTGCCAGCAAAGCAAGGGGAGAGGCGAAACATGGCTACACCTTC | CASKARGEAKHGYTF
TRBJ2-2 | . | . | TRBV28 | TGTGCCAGCAGCCGAGCGGGACAGAACACCGGGGAGCTGTTTTTT | CASSRAGQNTGELFF
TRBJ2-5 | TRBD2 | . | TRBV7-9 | TGTGCCAGCACCCCAGCCCTCCCGGGACTAGTCTTGCGGGAGACCCAGTACTTC | CASTPALPGLVLRETQYF
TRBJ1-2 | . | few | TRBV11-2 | TGTGCCAGCAGCTTGTCCGGACAGCTAAACTATGGCTACACCTTC | CASSLSGQLNYGYTF
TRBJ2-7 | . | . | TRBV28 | TGTGCCAGCACGCCCCCCCAGTCCGGTACCTACGAGCAGTACTTC | CASTPPQSGTYEQYF
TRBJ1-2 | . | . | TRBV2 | TGTGCCAGCAGTGTTAGCAACCGCGGCTACACCTTC | CASSVSNRGYTF
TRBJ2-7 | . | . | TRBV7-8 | TGTGCCAGCAGCTTCACGGGCGCCTACGAGCAGTACTTC | CASSFTGAYEQYF
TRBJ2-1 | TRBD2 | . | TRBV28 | TGTGCCAGCAGTTCGGAGCGGGAGGGCCGGGATGAGCAGTTCTTC | CASSSEREGRDEQFF
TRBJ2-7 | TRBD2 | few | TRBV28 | TGTGCCAGCAGTTCTAGCGGGATAGGCCACGAGCAGTACTTC | CASSSSGIGHEQYF
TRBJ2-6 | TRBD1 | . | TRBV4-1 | TGCGCCAGCAGCCGGACAGGGGGCGCTGGGGCCAACGTCCTGACTTTC | CASSRTGGAGANVLTF
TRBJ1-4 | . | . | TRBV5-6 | TGTGCCAGCAGCTCTGGGCCGAAGGGACTTCATGAAAAACTGTTTTTT | CASSSGPKGLHEKLFF
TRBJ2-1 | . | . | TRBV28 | TGTGCCAGCGCCTCCGCAGCCCATTACAATGAGCAGTTCTTC | CASASAAHYNEQFF
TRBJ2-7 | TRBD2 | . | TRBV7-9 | TGTGCCAGCAGCTATAGCGGGAATGCCTACGAGCAGTACTTC | CASSYSGNAYEQYF
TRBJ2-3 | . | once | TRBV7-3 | TGTGCCAGCAGCCTATCTCCCCAAGATACGCAGTATTTT | CASSLSPQDTQYF
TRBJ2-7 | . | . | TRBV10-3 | TGTGCCATCAGTGAATCGCGAATCTCCTACGAGCAGTACTTC | CAISESRISYEQYF
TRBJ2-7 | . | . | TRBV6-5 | TGTGCCAGCAGTTACTCCCGAGACTGGGAGCAGTACTTC | CASSYSRDWEQYF
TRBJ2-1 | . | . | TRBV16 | TGTGCCAGCAGCCCCCGGCGGGACTCACAGTTCTTC | CASSPRRDSQFF
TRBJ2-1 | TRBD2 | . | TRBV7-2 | TGTGCCAGCAGCTTACTAGCGGGAGGCATCTACAATGAGCAGTTCTTC | CASSLLAGGIYNEQFF
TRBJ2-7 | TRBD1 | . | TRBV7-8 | TGTGCCAGCAGCTTCCGGGACAGCCCATACGAGCAGTACTTC | CASSFRDSPYEQYF
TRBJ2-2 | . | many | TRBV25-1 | TGTGCCAGCAGTAGCTACAGTTTCGCGAACACCGGGGAGCTGTTTTTT | CASSSYSFANTGELFF
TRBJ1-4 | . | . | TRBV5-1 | TGCGCCAGCAGCTTGTCCCGTGGGACTAATGAAAAACTGTTTTTT | CASSLSRGTNEKLFF
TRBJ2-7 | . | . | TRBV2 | TGTGCCAGCAGTATACCCCGGGGCTCCTACGAGCAGTACTTC | CASSIPRGSYEQYF
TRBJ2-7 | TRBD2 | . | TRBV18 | TGTGCCAGCTCCGTCTCAGCGGGAGGGCCTAAGAACGAGCAGTACTTC | CASSVSAGGPKNEQYF
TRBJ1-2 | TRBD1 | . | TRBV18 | TGTGCCAGCTCATCCGGGACAGGGTCTTTTGGCTACACCTTC | CASSSGTGSFGYTF
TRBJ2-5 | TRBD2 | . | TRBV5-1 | TGCGCCAGCAGCTTTGGGGGTGATAGCGGGTCTATCCAAGAGACCCAGTACTTC | CASSFGGDSGSIQETQYF
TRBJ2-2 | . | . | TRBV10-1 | TGCGCCAGCCATGCAGGAACGAACACCGGGGAGCTGTTTTTT | CASHAGTNTGELFF
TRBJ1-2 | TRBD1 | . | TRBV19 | TGTGCCAGTAGTATAACAGGGGGCACTAACTATGGCTACACCTTC | CASSITGGTNYGYTF
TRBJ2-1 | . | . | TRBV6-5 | TGTGCCACCAGAGGGAGCCCCTACAATGAGCAGTTCTTC | CATRGSPYNEQFF
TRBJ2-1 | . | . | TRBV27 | TGTGCCAGCAGTTTTAGGGACCTCGAGTGGTTCTTC | CASSFRDLEWFF
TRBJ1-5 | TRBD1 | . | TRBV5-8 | TGTGCCAGCAGCAAGGGGACAGATTGGCAGCCCCAGCATTTT | CASSKGTDWQPQHF
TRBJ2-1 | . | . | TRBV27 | TGTGCCAGCAAAGAAGATATCGGTCATCGGTACAATGAGCAGTTCTTC | CASKEDIGHRYNEQFF
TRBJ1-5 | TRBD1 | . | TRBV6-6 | TGTGCCAGCAGTTACTCTGGACAGGTCAATCAGCCCCAGCATTTT | CASSYSGQVNQPQHF
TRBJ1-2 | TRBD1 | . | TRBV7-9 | TGTGCCAGCAGCCTGGGGACAGGCAGAGGCTACACCTTC | CASSLGTGRGYTF
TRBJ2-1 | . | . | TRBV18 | TGTGCCAGCTCACCAAACGACGTCGCGAATGAGCAGTTCTTC | CASSPNDVANEQFF
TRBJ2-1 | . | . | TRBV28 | TGTGCCGCCGATGGGGCTGGGGCCCAGAATGAGCAGTTCTTC | CAADGAGAQNEQFF
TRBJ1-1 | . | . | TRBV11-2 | TGTGCCAGCAGTCCCGCCGGTGCGAACACTGAAGCTTTCTTT | CASSPAGANTEAFF
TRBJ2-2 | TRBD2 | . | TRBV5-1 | TGCGCCAGCAGCCCGGGACTAGCGGGAACCACCGGGGAGCTGTTTTTT | CASSPGLAGTTGELFF
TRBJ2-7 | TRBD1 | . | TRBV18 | TGTGCCAGCTCACCAGCCCGGACAGGGGGTGGGGAGCAGTACTTC | CASSPARTGGGEQYF
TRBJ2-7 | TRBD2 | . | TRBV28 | TGTGCCAGCGCTGGGTCTGGGACTAGCGGGAAGCGGCAGTACTTC | CASAGSGTSGKRQYF
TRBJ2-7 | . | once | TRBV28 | TGTGCCAGCAGTTTTGAGTGGAGTCCCGAGCAGTACTTC | CASSFEWSPEQYF
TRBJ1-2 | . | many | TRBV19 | TGTGCCAGTAGAGGAGAGGGGCGGGCTCCTTACTATGGCTACACCTTC | CASRGEGRAPYYGYTF
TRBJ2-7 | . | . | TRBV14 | TGTGCCAGCAGCCAAGAATCCCCCAGGCAGTACTTC | CASSQESPRQYF
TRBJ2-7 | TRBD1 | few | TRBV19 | TGTGCCACCACCGGGACAGGGAACTACGAGCAGTACTTC | CATTGTGNYEQYF
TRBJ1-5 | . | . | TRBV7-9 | TGTGCCAGCAGCCCGACCGGGATGGAGCCCCAGCATTTT | CASSPTGMEPQHF
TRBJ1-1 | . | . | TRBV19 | TGTGCCAGTAAGGATGGGGAGGCTGAAGCTTTCTTT | CASKDGEAEAFF
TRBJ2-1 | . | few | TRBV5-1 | TGCGCCAGCAGCTTGGTTGATGAGCAGTTCTTC | CASSLVDEQFF
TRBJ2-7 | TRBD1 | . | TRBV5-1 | TGCGCCAGCAAACTTTCCGGGACAGGGACATACGAGCAGTACTTC | CASKLSGTGTYEQYF